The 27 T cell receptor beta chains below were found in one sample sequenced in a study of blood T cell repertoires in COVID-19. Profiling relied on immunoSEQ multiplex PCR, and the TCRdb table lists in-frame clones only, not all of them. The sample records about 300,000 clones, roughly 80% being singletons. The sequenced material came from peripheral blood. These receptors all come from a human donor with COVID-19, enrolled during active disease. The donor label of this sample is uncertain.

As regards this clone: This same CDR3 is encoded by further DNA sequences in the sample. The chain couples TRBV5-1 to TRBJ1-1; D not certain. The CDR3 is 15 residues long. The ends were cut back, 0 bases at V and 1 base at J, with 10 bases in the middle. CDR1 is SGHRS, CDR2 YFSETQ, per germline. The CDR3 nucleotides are TGCGCCAGCAGCTTGGGAGGGAGGGAGAACACTGAAGCTTTCTTT. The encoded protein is CASSLGGRENTEAFF.

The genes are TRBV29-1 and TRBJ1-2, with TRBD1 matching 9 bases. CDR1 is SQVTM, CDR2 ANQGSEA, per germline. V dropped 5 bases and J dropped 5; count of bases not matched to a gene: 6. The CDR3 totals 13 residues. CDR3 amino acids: CSVKTGGMYGYTF. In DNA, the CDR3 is TGCAGCGTTAAGACAGGGGGGATGTATGGCTACACCTTC.

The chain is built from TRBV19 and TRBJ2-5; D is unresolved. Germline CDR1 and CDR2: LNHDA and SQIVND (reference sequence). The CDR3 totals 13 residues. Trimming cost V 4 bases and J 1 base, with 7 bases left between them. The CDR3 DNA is TGTGCCAGTAGTAACGGAGCCCAAGAGACCCAGTACTTC. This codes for CASSNGAQETQYF.

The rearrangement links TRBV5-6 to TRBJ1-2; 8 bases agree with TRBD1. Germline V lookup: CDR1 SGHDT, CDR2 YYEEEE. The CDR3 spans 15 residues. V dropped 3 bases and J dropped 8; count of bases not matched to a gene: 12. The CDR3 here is CASSSSDRGYEGYTF. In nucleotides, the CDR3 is TGTGCCAGCAGCTCGTCAGACAGGGGATACGAGGGCTACACCTTC.

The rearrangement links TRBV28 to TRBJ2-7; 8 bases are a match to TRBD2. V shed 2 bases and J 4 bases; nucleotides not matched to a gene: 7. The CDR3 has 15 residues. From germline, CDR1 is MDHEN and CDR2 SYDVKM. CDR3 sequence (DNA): TGTGCCAGCAGTTTAGGCTCCGGGACTAGGTACGAGCAGTACTTC. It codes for CASSLGSGTRYEQYF.

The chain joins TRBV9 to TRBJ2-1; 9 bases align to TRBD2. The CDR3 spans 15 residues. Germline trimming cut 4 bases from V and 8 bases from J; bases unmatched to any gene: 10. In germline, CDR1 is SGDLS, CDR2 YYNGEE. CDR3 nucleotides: TGTGCCAGCAGCACATCAGCGGGAGGTGTGGATGAGCAGTTCTTC. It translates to CASSTSAGGVDEQFF.

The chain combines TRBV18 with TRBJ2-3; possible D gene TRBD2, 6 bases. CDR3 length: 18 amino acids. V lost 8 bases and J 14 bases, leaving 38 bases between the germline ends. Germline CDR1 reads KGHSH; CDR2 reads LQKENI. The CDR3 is CASTAETPGRSSGLHRYF. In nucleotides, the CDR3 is TGTGCCAGCACGGCTGAGACCCCGGGACGAAGTAGCGGACTACATAGGTATTTT. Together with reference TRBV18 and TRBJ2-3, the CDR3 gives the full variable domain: NAGVMQNPRHLVRRRGQEARLRCSPMKGHSHVYWYRQLPEEGLKFMVYLQKENIIDESGMPKERFSAEFPKEGPSILRIQQVVRGDSAAYFCASTAETPGRSSGLHRYFGPGTRLTVL.

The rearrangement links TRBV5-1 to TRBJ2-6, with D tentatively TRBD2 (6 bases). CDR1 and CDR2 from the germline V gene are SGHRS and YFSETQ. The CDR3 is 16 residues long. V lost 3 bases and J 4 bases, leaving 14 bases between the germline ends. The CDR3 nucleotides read TGCGCCAGCAGCTGGGACTCTCCTGACGGGGCCAACGTCCTGACTTTC. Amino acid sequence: CASSWDSPDGANVLTF.

CDR3 bases: TGTGCCACCAAGCTCCAGGAGAACACCGGGGAGCTGTTTTTT. Amino acids: CATKLQENTGELFF. This chain connects TRBV15 to TRBJ2-2; D not certain. Deletions cut 7 bases from V and 1 base from J, with 10 bases between. Germline assignment: CDR1 LNHNV and CDR2 YYDKDF (reference sequence). This CDR3 spans 14 amino acids.

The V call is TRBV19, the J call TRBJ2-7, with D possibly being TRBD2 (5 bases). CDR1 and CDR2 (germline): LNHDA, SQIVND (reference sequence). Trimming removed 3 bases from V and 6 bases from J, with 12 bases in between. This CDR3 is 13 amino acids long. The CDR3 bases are TGTGCCAGTAGTATTAGGGCTAGCCCCGAGCAGTACTTC. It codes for CASSIRASPEQYF.

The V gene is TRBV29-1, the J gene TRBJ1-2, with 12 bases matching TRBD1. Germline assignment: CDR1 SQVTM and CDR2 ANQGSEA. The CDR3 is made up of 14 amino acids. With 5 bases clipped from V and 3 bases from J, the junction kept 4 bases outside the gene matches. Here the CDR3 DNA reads TGCAGCGTTTCAGGGACAGGGGGCGACTATGGCTACACCTTC. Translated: CSVSGTGGDYGYTF.

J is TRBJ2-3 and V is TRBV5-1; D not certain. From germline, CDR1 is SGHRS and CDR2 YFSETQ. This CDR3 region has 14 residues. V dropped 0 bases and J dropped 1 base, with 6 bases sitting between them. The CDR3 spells CASSLAEGTDTQYF. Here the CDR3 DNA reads TGCGCCAGCAGCTTGGCTGAGGGCACAGATACGCAGTATTTT.

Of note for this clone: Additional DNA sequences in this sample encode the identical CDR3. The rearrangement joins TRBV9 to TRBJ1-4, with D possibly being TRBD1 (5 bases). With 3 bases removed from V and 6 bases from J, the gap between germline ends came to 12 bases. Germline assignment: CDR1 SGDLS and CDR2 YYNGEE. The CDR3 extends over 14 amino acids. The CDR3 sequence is CASSEGAGDEKLFF. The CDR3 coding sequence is TGTGCCAGCAGCGAAGGGGCTGGCGATGAAAAACTGTTTTTT.

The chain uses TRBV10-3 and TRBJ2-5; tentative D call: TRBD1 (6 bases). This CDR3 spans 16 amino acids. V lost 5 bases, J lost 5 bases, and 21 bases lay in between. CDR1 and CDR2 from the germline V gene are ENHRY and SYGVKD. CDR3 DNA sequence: TGTGCCATCAGTCCCTACAAGACAGGTCTCGGGGAGACCCAGTACTTC. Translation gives CAISPYKTGLGETQYF.

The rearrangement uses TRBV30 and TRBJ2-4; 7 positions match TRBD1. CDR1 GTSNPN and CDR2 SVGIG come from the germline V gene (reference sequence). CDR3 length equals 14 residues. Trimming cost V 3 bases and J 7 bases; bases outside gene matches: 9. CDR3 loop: CAWSYGTEGNIQYF. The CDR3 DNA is TGTGCCTGGAGCTACGGGACAGAAGGCAACATTCAGTACTTC.

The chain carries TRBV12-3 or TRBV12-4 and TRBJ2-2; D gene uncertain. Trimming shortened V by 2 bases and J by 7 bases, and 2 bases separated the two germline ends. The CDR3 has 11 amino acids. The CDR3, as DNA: TGTGCCAGCAGTTTATACGGGGAGCTGTTTTTT. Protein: CASSLYGELFF.

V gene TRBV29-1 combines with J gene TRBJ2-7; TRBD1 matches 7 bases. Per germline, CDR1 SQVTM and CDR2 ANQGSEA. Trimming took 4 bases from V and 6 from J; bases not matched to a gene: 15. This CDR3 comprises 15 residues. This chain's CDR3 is CSVARRDSPVSEQYF. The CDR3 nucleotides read TGCAGCGTTGCACGACGGGACAGCCCAGTGAGCGAGCAGTACTTC.

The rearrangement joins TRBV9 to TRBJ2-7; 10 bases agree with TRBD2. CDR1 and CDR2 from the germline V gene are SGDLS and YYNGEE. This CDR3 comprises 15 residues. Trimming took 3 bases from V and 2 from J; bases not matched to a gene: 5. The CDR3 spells CASSAGLAEAYEQYF. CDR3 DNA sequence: TGTGCCAGCAGCGCCGGACTAGCGGAGGCCTACGAGCAGTACTTC.

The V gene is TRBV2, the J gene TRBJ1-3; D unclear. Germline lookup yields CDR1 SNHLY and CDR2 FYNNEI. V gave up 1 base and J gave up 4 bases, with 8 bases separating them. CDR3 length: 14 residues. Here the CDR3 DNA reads TGTGCCAGCAGTGAAGTCAGGAAAGGAAACACCATATATTTT. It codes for CASSEVRKGNTIYF.

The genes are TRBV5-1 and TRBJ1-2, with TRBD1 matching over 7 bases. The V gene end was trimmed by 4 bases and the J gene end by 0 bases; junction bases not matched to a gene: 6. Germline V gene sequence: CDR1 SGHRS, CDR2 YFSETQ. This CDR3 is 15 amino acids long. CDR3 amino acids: CASSARGTANYGYTF. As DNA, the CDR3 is TGCGCCAGCAGCGCCCGAGGGACAGCTAACTATGGCTACACCTTC.

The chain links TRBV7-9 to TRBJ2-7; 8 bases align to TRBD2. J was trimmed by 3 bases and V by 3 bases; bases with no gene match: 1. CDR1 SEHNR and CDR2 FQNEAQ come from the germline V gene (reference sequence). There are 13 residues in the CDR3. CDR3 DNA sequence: TGTGCCAGCAGCTTTACTAGCGGCTACGAGCAGTACTTC. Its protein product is CASSFTSGYEQYF.

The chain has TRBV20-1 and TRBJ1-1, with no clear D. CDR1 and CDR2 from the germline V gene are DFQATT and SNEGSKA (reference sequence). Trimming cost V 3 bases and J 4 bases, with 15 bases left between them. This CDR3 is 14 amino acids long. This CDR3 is CSASLWEGGTEAFF. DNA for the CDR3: TGCAGTGCTAGTCTGTGGGAGGGCGGCACTGAAGCTTTCTTT.

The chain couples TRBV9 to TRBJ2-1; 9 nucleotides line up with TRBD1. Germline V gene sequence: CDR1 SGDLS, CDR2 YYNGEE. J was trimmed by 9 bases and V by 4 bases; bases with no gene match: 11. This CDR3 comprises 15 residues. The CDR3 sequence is CASSTLRDRVGEQFF. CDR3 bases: TGTGCCAGCAGCACCCTTCGGGACAGGGTAGGTGAGCAGTTCTTC.

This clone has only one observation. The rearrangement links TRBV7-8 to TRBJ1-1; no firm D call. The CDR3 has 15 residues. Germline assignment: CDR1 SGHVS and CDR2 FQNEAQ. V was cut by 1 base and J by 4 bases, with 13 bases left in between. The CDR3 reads CASSLGLWEGTEAFF. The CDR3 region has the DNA TGTGCCAGCAGCTTAGGCTTATGGGAGGGCACTGAAGCTTTCTTT.

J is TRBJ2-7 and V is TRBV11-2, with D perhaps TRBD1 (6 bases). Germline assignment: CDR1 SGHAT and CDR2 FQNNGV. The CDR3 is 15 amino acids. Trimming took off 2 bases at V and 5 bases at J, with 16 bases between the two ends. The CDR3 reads CASSLQGLIRDEQYF. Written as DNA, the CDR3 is TGTGCCAGCAGCTTACAGGGGCTAATTAGAGACGAGCAGTACTTC. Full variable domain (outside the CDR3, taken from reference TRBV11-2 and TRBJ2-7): EAGVAQSPRYKIIEKRQSVAFWCNPISGHATLYWYQQILGQGPKLLIQFQNNGVVDDSQLPKDRFSAERLKGVDSTLKIQPAKLEDSAVYLCASSLQGLIRDEQYFGPGTRLTVT.

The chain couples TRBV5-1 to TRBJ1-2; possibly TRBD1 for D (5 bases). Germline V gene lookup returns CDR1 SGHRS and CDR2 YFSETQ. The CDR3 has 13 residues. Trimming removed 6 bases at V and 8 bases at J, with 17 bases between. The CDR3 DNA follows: TGCGCCAGCACCCTTGCCAGGGATTCCGGCTACACCTTC. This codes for CASTLARDSGYTF.

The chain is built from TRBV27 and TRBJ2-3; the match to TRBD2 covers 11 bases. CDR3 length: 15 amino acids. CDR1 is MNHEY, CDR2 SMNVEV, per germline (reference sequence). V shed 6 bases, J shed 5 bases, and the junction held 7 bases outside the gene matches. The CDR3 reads CASSLAGGPLDTQYF. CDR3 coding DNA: TGTGCCAGCAGCTTAGCGGGAGGGCCTTTAGATACGCAGTATTTT.